The 25 T cell receptor beta chains in this list originate from one sample, sequenced in a study of T cell changes during pregnancy in multiple sclerosis. Repertoires were generated with immunoSEQ multiplex PCR, while TCRdb's copy carries only in-frame clones and drops some. This table has 91,000 or so clones, about 92% appearing once. Sequenced material: peripheral blood, taken after pregnancy. These receptor sequences come from a female donor with multiple sclerosis, enrolled in a pregnancy study.

The chain recombines TRBV4-2 with TRBJ2-3; the match to TRBD2 covers 10 bases. Trimming took 1 base from V and 6 from J; bases not matched to a gene: 4. This CDR3 region has 15 residues. From germline, CDR1 is LGHNA and CDR2 YNFKEQ. CDR3 DNA sequence: TGTGCCAGCAGCCAAGGGACTAGCGGCAGGGATACGCAGTATTTT. As protein: CASSQGTSGRDTQYF.

The chain has TRBV7-3 and TRBJ1-1; D is ambiguous. The germline CDR1 and CDR2 sequences are SGHTA and FQGTGA. The V end was cut by 3 bases, the J end by 0 bases, with 8 bases between. This CDR3 comprises 14 residues. CDR3 DNA sequence: TGTGCCAGCAGCTTCTCTGAGGTGAACACTGAAGCTTTCTTT. It encodes CASSFSEVNTEAFF.

The chain's CDR3 is CASSYLGQGSEKLFF. For the CDR3, the DNA is TGTGCCAGCAGTTACCTGGGACAGGGGAGTGAAAAACTGTTTTTT. The chain has TRBV6-5 and TRBJ1-4; 10 bases are a match to TRBD1. The V gene's germline CDR1 is MNHEY and CDR2 SVGAGI. V was pared by 2 bases and J by 7 bases, with 4 bases of the junction left unmatched. This CDR3 is 15 amino acids long.

The CDR3 DNA reads as TGTGCCACCAGCAGAGATTCGACGAGACTAGCTTTTGAGCAGTTCTTC. The encoded protein is CATSRDSTRLAFEQFF. V gene TRBV15 combines with J gene TRBJ2-1; 7 bases are shared with TRBD2. Trimming removed 0 bases from V and 9 bases from J; junction bases left unmatched: 11. This CDR3 is built from 16 residues. The germline gives CDR1 LNHNV, CDR2 YYDKDF (reference sequence).

V and J are TRBV5-1 and TRBJ1-6; TRBD1 agrees at 9 bases. This CDR3 has 15 residues. Per germline, CDR1 SGHRS and CDR2 YFSETQ. Trimming at V came to 1 base and at J to 10 bases, leaving 6 bases not matched to a gene. DNA for the CDR3: TGCGCCAGCAGCTTGTCCGGGACAGGGTACTCACCCCTCCACTTT. It codes for CASSLSGTGYSPLHF. The full variable domain, in which reference TRBV5-1 and TRBJ1-6 provide the parts outside the CDR3, is KAGVTQTPRYLIKTRGQQVTLSCSPISGHRSVSWYQQTPGQGLQFLFEYFSETQRNKGNFPGRFSGRQFSNSRSEMNVSTLELGDSALYLCASSLSGTGYSPLHFGNGTRLTVT.

This chain links TRBV25-1 with TRBJ1-4; 10 bases are a match to TRBD1. The J segment lost 8 bases and the V segment lost 2 bases, leaving 5 bases of the junction unmatched. Germline V CDR1 and CDR2: MGHDK, SYGVNS. This CDR3 has 15 amino acids. DNA for the CDR3: TGTGCCAGCAGTGAACCCGGGACAGGGGAAGAAAAACTGTTTTTT. It yields the protein CASSEPGTGEEKLFF.

Only one count was recorded for this clone. The chain employs TRBV19 and TRBJ1-2; no firm D call. CDR3 size: 13 residues. The germline V and J ends were trimmed by 3 bases and 5 bases, with 10 bases remaining between them. The V gene's germline CDR1 is LNHDA and CDR2 SQIVND (reference sequence). The CDR3 DNA sequence: TGTGCCAGTAGTATGGGAGGGAATTATGGCTACACCTTC. Translation gives CASSMGGNYGYTF.

V and J are TRBV7-8 and TRBJ2-7, with 14 nucleotides matching TRBD2. V gave up 5 bases and J gave up 0 bases; unmatched junction bases: 0. This CDR3 is 15 amino acids long. CDR1 and CDR2 (germline): SGHVS, FQNEAQ. In DNA, the CDR3 is TGTGCCAGCAGCGGACTAGCGGGAGGCTCCTACGAGCAGTACTTC. This gives the protein CASSGLAGGSYEQYF.

The genes are TRBV2 and TRBJ2-1; D gene unclear. Trimming pared 6 bases from V and 5 bases from J, leaving 11 bases between. Germline assignment: CDR1 SNHLY and CDR2 FYNNEI. The CDR3 contains 13 residues. CDR3 sequence: CASSGDFNNEQFF. CDR3 DNA sequence: TGTGCCAGCAGCGGAGATTTCAACAATGAGCAGTTCTTC.

The rearrangement links TRBV30 to TRBJ1-2, with D unclear. The CDR3 contains 13 residues. The V and J ends lost 2 bases and 4 bases respectively, with 11 bases between them. CDR1 is GTSNPN, CDR2 SVGIG, per germline (reference sequence). CDR3 nucleotides: TGTGCCTGGAGTCGCGAGGGTATCTATGGCTACACCTTC. Translating gives CAWSREGIYGYTF.

The genes are TRBV2 and TRBJ2-4; TRBD2 agrees at 7 bases. The CDR3 has 16 residues. Trimming at V came to 6 bases and at J to 0 bases, leaving 8 bases not matched to a gene. In germline, CDR1 is SNHLY, CDR2 FYNNEI. The CDR3 DNA sequence: TGTGCCAGCAGGGAGAGGACTAGGCTAGCCAAAAACATTCAGTACTTC. Its translation: CASRERTRLAKNIQYF.

The chain joins TRBV2 to TRBJ2-5; 7 bases line up with TRBD2. Trimming took 2 bases from V and 7 from J; bases not matched to a gene: 10. The germline CDR1 and CDR2 sequences are SNHLY and FYNNEI. CDR3 length: 15 residues. The CDR3 here is CASSEWEGRQGTQYF. The CDR3 coding sequence is TGTGCCAGCAGTGAATGGGAGGGGAGGCAGGGGACCCAGTACTTC.

The rearrangement uses TRBV4-2 and TRBJ2-2, with D perhaps matching TRBD1 (5 bases). The CDR3 runs to 14 residues. The germline V gene has CDR1 LGHNA and CDR2 YNFKEQ. Trimming cost V 4 bases and J 5 bases, with 11 bases left between them. DNA of the CDR3: TGTGCCAGCAGCCGCCAGGGATGGACCGGGGAGCTGTTTTTT. Translated, it gives CASSRQGWTGELFF.

The rearrangement uses TRBV27 and TRBJ1-1; a possible D gene is TRBD1 (6 bases). CDR3 size: 13 residues. The ends were cut back, 6 bases at V and 6 bases at J, with 14 bases in the middle. Germline V gene lookup returns CDR1 MNHEY and CDR2 SMNVEV (reference sequence). CDR3 nucleotides: TGTGCCAGCAGGTTCCAGGGGACCCCTGAAGCTTTCTTT. It encodes CASRFQGTPEAFF.

This sequence joins TRBV9 and TRBJ1-1, with D uncertain. V was clipped by 5 bases and J by 7 bases, with 15 bases between them. This CDR3 is 13 amino acids long. Germline V CDR1 and CDR2: SGDLS, YYNGEE. The CDR3 spells CASRRAGNGEAFF. CDR3 DNA sequence: TGTGCCAGCAGACGGGCGGGGAATGGTGAAGCTTTCTTT.

The chain recombines TRBV4-2 with TRBJ1-2, with TRBD1 as a possible D gene (6 bases). The CDR3 consists of 15 residues. Germline lookup yields CDR1 LGHNA and CDR2 YNFKEQ. Trimming took 1 base from V and 3 from J, leaving 12 bases between them. This CDR3 is CASSQGLTGHYGYTF. CDR3 nucleotides: TGTGCCAGCAGCCAAGGATTAACAGGGCACTATGGCTACACCTTC.

V is TRBV4-3 and J is TRBJ1-1, with D perhaps TRBD1 (6 bases). The CDR3 has 15 residues. The germline V gene has CDR1 LGHNA and CDR2 YSLEER. Trimming pared 3 bases from V and 11 bases from J, leaving 22 bases between. The CDR3 here is CASSQGFWGQDLAFF. CDR3 nucleotides: TGCGCCAGCAGCCAGGGGTTTTGGGGGCAAGATCTTGCTTTCTTT.

The V call is TRBV5-1, the J call TRBJ2-7; tentatively, D is TRBD1 (8 bases). CDR3 length: 17 amino acids. The V gene lost 2 bases and the J gene lost 1 base, with 19 bases spanning the gap. Germline loops: CDR1 SGHRS, CDR2 YFSETQ. The CDR3 loop reads CASSLLVGGTGSYEQYF. Here the CDR3 DNA reads TGCGCCAGCAGCTTATTGGTCGGGGGGACAGGTTCCTACGAGCAGTACTTC.

This chain joins TRBV7-2 and TRBJ2-7, with TRBD2 identical over 11 bases. With 5 bases clipped from V and 7 bases from J, the junction kept 10 bases outside the gene matches. There are 15 residues in the CDR3. Germline assignment: CDR1 SGHTA and CDR2 FQGNSA. This CDR3 is CASSPPGLAVLEQYF. DNA for the CDR3: TGTGCCAGCAGCCCACCGGGACTAGCGGTTCTTGAGCAGTACTTC.

The J gene is TRBJ2-6, the V gene TRBV19; D is possibly TRBD2 (6 bases). The ends were cut back, 7 bases at V and 4 bases at J, with 11 bases in the middle. CDR1 LNHDA and CDR2 SQIVND come from the germline V gene (reference sequence). The CDR3 has 14 residues. The CDR3 DNA follows: TGTGCCAGTAATCGCGGGGCCGGGGCCAACGTCCTGACTTTC. Translated, it gives CASNRGAGANVLTF.

This chain uses TRBV5-4 with TRBJ2-2; tentatively, D is TRBD1 (5 bases). Germline values: CDR1 SGHNT, CDR2 YYREEE (reference sequence). The CDR3 length is 15 residues. V dropped 0 bases and J dropped 1 base, with 7 bases sitting between them. The CDR3 DNA follows: TGTGCCAGCAGCTTGGGAACAGGGAACACCGGGGAGCTGTTTTTT. Amino acids: CASSLGTGNTGELFF.

The chain employs TRBV5-1 and TRBJ2-2; TRBD1 agrees at 10 bases. CDR1 and CDR2 (germline): SGHRS, YFSETQ. The trim removed 3 bases at V and 5 bases at J, leaving 4 bases unmatched. This CDR3 has 15 amino acids. CDR3 bases: TGCGCCAGCAGCTACGGGACAGGGGATACCGGGGAGCTGTTTTTT. This gives the protein CASSYGTGDTGELFF.

V and J are TRBV27 and TRBJ1-6; no firm D call. The V end was cut by 4 bases, the J end by 5 bases, with 9 bases between. The CDR3 length is 14 residues. Germline-derived CDR1 and CDR2 are MNHEY and SMNVEV (reference sequence). The CDR3 region is CASSWEGHNSPLHF. CDR3 DNA sequence: TGTGCCAGCAGTTGGGAGGGTCATAATTCACCCCTCCACTTT.

This clone was seen only once. V gene TRBV7-9 combines with J gene TRBJ2-7, with 7 bases identical to TRBD2. CDR3 length: 16 amino acids. Germline-derived CDR1 and CDR2 are SEHNR and FQNEAQ (reference sequence). V dropped 5 bases and J dropped 0; count of bases not matched to a gene: 10. Here the CDR3 DNA reads TGTGCCAGCAGCGATCTTACGGGAGGTCCCTCCTACGAGCAGTACTTC. This codes for CASSDLTGGPSYEQYF.

The chain recombines TRBV9 with TRBJ2-1; 13 bases map to TRBD2. Germline loops: CDR1 SGDLS, CDR2 YYNGEE. Germline trimming cut 2 bases from V and 5 bases from J; bases unmatched to any gene: 7. The CDR3 length is 17 residues. The chain's CDR3 is CASSVSQGLAGNNEQFF. The CDR3 nucleotides read TGTGCCAGCAGCGTGAGTCAGGGACTAGCGGGGAACAATGAGCAGTTCTTC.